This T cell receptor (beta chain) was recorded in a study of response to subunit inactivated influenza vaccine. Points from the study as a whole: Few new T cells, the authors suggested, are recruited by each seasonal influenza vaccination.

Regarding this clonotype: Its antigen is currently unknown.

The germline gives CDR1 SEHNR, CDR2 FQNEAQ (reference sequence). Trimming took off 5 bases at V and 3 bases at J, with 12 bases between the two ends. This CDR3 is 14 amino acids long. TCRdb fed the RT-PCR reads into MiXCR, producing one record per CDR3 protein. The sample includes about 520,000 distinct CDR3 sequences, about 25% seen only once; the top ten take under 2.5%. The sequence derives from a man aged 50 to 59 who received an inactivated influenza vaccine. Source: CD4+ T cells sorted from PBMCs, taken 5 days after vaccination. V and J are TRBV7-9 and TRBJ2-3; D may be TRBD2 (5 bases). The CDR3 loop reads CASSRLIATDTQYF. The CDR3 DNA reads TGTGCCAGCAGCCGACTAATCGCAACAGATACGCAGTATTTT.